This TCR beta chain appears in the sequencing data of a study of post-analysis software for immune sequencing data. Study-level information: The disease courses spanned relapsing-remitting, secondary progressive and progressive-relapsing forms of multiple sclerosis. The study, taken as a whole, reports: Normalized Chao1 diversity was significantly lower in multiple sclerosis patients than in controls. Roughly five TRBV segments were more frequent in patients than controls; TRBV5-6, TRBV5-1 and TRBV20-1 belonged to this group.

Regarding this clonotype: Its specificity is not known.

CDR1 is SGHTA, CDR2 FQGNSA, per germline. CDR3 length: 17 amino acids. V lost 1 base and J lost 0, with 10 bases in between. The authors incorporated unique molecular identifiers into the TCR beta cDNA libraries. TCRdb passed the PCR reads through MiXCR, listing each CDR3 protein once. The table shows over 700,000 distinct CDR3 sequences, with approximately 30% occurring only once. The sequence derives from a girl aged 5 to 17 with multiple sclerosis. The material sequenced was blood. The chain has TRBV7-2 and TRBJ1-6; D ambiguous. Written as DNA, the CDR3 is TGTGCCAGCAGCTTAGACCCCGTTAGCTCCTATAATTCACCCCTCCACTTT. Amino acid sequence: CASSLDPVSSYNSPLHF.